These 6 T cell receptor beta chains share one sample of origin, sequenced in a study of blood T cells in healthy people across ages. PCR was performed a second time for about 7 to 11 cycles using a sample-barcoded 5' primer and a J-beta primer mix. TCRdb redid the calling of the 5' RACE reads with MiXCR, one entry per CDR3 protein. The sample consists of 870,000 or so distinct CDR3 sequences, around 30% of them appearing once. The sequenced sample was blood. These receptors originate from a woman aged 80 or over in good health.

The CDR3 DNA sequence: TGCAGTGCTACTTTGACTGACACAGATACGCAGTATTTT. Protein product: CSATLTDTDTQYF. V gene TRBV20-1 combines with J gene TRBJ2-3; D gene uncertain. The length of the CDR3 is 13 residues. Germline-derived CDR1 and CDR2 are DFQATT and SNEGSKA (reference sequence). Between the trimmed V and J ends, which lost 4 bases and 2 bases, there was a span of 10 bases.

The chain combines TRBV7-2 with TRBJ1-6, with D maybe TRBD1 (6 bases). The V gene's germline CDR1 is SGHTA and CDR2 FQGNSA. The V gene lost 6 bases and the J gene lost 10 bases, with 16 bases spanning the gap. The CDR3 totals 14 residues. CDR3 DNA: TGTGCCAGCAGTCTACGGGGAGGGGGGTCACCCCTCCACTTT. The encoded protein is CASSLRGGGSPLHF.

The chain recombines TRBV7-2 with TRBJ1-1; no clear D gene. CDR1 SGHTA and CDR2 FQGNSA come from the germline V gene. There are 16 residues in the CDR3. Trimming removed 1 base at V and 1 base at J, with 13 bases between. DNA of the CDR3: TGTGCCAGCAGCTTAGGCCCCTCACCCCGGAACACTGAAGCTTTCTTT. Residues: CASSLGPSPRNTEAFF.

The J gene is TRBJ2-7, the V gene TRBV12-3 or TRBV12-4, with D possibly matching TRBD2 (5 bases). V was shortened by 2 bases and J by 3 bases, with 14 bases between the two germline ends. CDR3 length equals 15 residues. CDR3: CASSLSARAYYEQYF. The CDR3 DNA is TGTGCCAGCAGTTTATCAGCGAGGGCCTACTACGAGCAGTACTTC.

This clonotype was detected a few times. V and J are TRBV12-3 or TRBV12-4 and TRBJ1-2; D remains ambiguous. V lost 6 bases, J lost 4 bases, and 12 bases lay in between. The length of the CDR3 is 13 residues. The CDR3 is CASSPTLSYGYTF. In DNA, the CDR3 is TGTGCCAGCAGCCCGACTCTGAGCTATGGCTACACCTTC.

V gene TRBV3-1 combines with J gene TRBJ1-1, with D unresolved. The CDR3 consists of 15 residues. V was trimmed by 5 bases and J by 6 bases, leaving 19 bases between them. Germline V gene data show CDR1 as LGHDT and CDR2 as YNNKEL (reference sequence). The DNA of the CDR3 is TGTGCCAGCAGCTCTCCCCACGGGGTAAGTTCTGAAGCTTTCTTT. Translating gives CASSSPHGVSSEAFF.